This T cell receptor (beta chain) is drawn from a study of T cells in women clearing cervical HPV infection. Study information: Women with histologically confirmed HPV16-related CIN3 or worse, 2 with invasive cancer, served as cases. Controls gave blood once infection was undetectable; cases at lesion identification. For cases, blood was sampled a median about 160 days after lesion detection, interquartile range about 80 to 220 days.

Trimming shortened V by 1 base and J by 1 base, and 10 bases separated the two germline ends. Germline CDR1 and CDR2: DFQATT and SNEGSKA (reference sequence). The CDR3 totals 15 residues. Worth noting for this clone: The sequenced fragment ends 3 residues before the CDR3 boundary, so the rest is inferred from the germline J gene.

Method: immunoSEQ multiplex PCR; TCRdb's copy keeps in-frame clones and lacks some. The listing records roughly 40,000 clones. The TCR was taken from a woman aged 18 to 75 with a cervical HPV16 infection that either progressed to CIN3+ or cleared (not recorded which). The chain joins TRBV20-1 to TRBJ2-2, with unresolved D. Sequenced material: blood buffy coat. Here the CDR3 reads CSARGGSRNTGELFF. Partial CDR3 DNA: TGCAGTGCTAGAGGCGGTAGCAGGAACACCGGGGAG.